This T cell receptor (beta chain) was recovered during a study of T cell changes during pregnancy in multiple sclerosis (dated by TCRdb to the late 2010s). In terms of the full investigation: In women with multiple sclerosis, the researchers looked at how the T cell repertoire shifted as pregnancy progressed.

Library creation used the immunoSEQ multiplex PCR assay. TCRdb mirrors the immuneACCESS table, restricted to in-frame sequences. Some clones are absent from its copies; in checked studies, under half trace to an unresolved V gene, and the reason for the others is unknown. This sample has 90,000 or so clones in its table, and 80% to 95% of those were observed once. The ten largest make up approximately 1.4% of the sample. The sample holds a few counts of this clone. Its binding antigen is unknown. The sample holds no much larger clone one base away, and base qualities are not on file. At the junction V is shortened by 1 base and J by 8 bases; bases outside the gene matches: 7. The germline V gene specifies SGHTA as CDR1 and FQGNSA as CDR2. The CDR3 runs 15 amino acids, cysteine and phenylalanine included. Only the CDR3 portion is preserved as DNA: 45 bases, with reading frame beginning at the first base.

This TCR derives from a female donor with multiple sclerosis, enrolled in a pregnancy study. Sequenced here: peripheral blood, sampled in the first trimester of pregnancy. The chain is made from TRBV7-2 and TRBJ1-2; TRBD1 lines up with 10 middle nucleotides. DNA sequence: TGTGCCAGCAGCTTAGTGACAGGGGGCGCAGGGGGCTACACCTTC. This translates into CASSLVTGGAGGYTF.